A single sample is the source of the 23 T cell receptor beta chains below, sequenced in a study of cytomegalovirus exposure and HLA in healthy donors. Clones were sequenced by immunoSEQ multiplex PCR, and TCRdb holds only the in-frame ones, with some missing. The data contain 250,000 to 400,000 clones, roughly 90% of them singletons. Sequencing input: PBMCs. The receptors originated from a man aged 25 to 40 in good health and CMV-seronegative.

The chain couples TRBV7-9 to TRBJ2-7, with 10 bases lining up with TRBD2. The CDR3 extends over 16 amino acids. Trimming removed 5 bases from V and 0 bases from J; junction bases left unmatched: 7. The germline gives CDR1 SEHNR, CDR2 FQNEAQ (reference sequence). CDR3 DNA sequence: TGTGCCAGCAGCCCCCCTAGCGGGGGCTTCTCCTACGAGCAGTACTTC. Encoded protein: CASSPPSGGFSYEQYF.

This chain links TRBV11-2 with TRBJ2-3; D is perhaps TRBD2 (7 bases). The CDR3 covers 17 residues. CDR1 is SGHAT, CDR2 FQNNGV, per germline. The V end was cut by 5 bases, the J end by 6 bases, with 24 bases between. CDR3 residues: CASSRGVQGTHMDTQYF. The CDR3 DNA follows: TGTGCCAGCAGCCGGGGGGTGCAGGGGACGCACATGGATACGCAGTATTTT. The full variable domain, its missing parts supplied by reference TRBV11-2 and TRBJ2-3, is EAGVAQSPRYKIIEKRQSVAFWCNPISGHATLYWYQQILGQGPKLLIQFQNNGVVDDSQLPKDRFSAERLKGVDSTLKIQPAKLEDSAVYLCASSRGVQGTHMDTQYFGPGTRLTVL.

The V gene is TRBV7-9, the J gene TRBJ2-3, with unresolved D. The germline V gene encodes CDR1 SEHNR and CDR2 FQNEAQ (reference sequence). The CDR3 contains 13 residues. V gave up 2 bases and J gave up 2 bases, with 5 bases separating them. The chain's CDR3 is CASSLTYTDTQYF. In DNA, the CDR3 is TGTGCCAGCAGCTTAACTTACACAGATACGCAGTATTTT. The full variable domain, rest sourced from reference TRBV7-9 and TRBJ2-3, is DTGVSQNPRHKITKRGQNVTFRCDPISEHNRLYWYRQTLGQGPEFLTYFQNEAQLEKSRLLSDRFSAERPKGSFSTLEIQRTEQGDSAMYLCASSLTYTDTQYFGPGTRLTVL.

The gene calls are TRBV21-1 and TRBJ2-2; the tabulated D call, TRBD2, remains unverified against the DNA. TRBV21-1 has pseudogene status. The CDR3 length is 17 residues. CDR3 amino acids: CASSKEAGPRGTGELFF. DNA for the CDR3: TGTGCCAGCAGCAAAGAGGCAGGACCTCGCGGGACCGGGGAGCTGTTTTTT.

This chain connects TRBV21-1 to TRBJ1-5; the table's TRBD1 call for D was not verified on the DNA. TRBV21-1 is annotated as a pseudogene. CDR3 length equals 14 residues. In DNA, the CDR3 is TGTGCCAGCAGTACCGACAGGGAAGATCAGCCCCAGCATTTT. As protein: CASSTDREDQPQHF.

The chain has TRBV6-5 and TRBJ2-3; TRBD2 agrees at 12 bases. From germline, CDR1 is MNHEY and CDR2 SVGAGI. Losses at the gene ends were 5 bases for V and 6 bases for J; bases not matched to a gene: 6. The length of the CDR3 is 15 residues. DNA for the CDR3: TGTGCCAGCAGTCTAGCGGGGGGGCCGTGGGATACGCAGTATTTT. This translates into CASSLAGGPWDTQYF.

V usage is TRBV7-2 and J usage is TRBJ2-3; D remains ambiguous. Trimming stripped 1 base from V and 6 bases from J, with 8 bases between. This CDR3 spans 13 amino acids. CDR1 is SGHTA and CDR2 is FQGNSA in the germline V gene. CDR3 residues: CASSLGAADTQYF. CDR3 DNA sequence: TGTGCCAGCAGCTTAGGGGCAGCTGATACGCAGTATTTT.

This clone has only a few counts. CDR3 protein: CASTGGKNSPLHF. CDR3 DNA sequence: TGTGCCAGCACAGGGGGGAAGAATTCACCCCTCCACTTT. The genes are TRBV2 and TRBJ1-6, with TRBD1 matching 7 bases. The V gene end was trimmed by 7 bases and the J gene end by 7 bases; junction bases not matched to a gene: 4. The CDR3 spans 13 residues. Germline V CDR1 and CDR2: SNHLY, FYNNEI.

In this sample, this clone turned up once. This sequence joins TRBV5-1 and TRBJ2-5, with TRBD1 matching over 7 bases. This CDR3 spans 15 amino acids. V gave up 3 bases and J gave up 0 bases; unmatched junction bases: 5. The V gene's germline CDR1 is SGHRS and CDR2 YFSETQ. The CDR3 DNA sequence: TGCGCCAGCAGCTCAGAGACAGGGCACCAAGAGACCCAGTACTTC. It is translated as CASSSETGHQETQYF.

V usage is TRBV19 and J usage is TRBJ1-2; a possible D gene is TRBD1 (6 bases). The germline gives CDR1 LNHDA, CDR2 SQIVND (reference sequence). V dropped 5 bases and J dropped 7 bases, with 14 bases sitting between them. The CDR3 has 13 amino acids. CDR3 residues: CASSQTGRTGYTF. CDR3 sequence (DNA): TGTGCCAGTAGTCAAACAGGGCGTACTGGCTACACCTTC.

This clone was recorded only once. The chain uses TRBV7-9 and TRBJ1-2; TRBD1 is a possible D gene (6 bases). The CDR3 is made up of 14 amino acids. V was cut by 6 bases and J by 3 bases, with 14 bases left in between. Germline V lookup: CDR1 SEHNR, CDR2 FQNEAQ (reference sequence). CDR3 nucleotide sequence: TGTGCCAGCAGACGACAGACAGGTGACTATGGCTACACCTTC. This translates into CASRRQTGDYGYTF.

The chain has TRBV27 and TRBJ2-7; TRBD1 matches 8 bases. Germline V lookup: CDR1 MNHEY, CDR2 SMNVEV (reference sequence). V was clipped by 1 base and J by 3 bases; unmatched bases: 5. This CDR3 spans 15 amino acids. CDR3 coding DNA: TGTGCCAGCAGTTTATTCCAGGGGGCTAGCTACGAGCAGTACTTC. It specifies CASSLFQGASYEQYF.

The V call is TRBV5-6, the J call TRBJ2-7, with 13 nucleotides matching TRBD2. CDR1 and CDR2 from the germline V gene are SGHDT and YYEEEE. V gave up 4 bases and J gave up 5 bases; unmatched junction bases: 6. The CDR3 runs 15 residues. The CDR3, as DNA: TGTGCCAGCAGCAAACGGACTAGCGGGGGAGACGAGCAGTACTTC. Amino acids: CASSKRTSGGDEQYF.

DNA of the CDR3: TGTGCCAGCTCACAGGGGACAGCTACTTTGGCAGATACGCAGTATTTT. Protein sequence: CASSQGTATLADTQYF. V usage is TRBV18 and J usage is TRBJ2-3, with TRBD1 matching 7 bases. V dropped 4 bases and J dropped 4; count of bases not matched to a gene: 11. The CDR3 has 16 amino acids. Germline loops: CDR1 KGHSH, CDR2 LQKENI.

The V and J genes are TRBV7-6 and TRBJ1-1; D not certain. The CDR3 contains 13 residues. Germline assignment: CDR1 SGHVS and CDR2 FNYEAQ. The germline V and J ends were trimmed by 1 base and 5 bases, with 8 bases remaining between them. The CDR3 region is CASSLGSGTEAFF. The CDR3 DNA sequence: TGTGCCAGCAGCTTAGGGTCGGGGACTGAAGCTTTCTTT.

This CDR3 reads CASSQVRAYEQYF. CDR3 nucleotide sequence: TGCGCCAGCAGCCAAGTCCGCGCCTACGAGCAGTACTTC. The chain links TRBV4-3 to TRBJ2-7; D ambiguous. The CDR3 consists of 13 residues. Trimming pared 1 base from V and 2 bases from J, leaving 6 bases between. The germline CDR1 and CDR2 sequences are LGHNA and YSLEER.

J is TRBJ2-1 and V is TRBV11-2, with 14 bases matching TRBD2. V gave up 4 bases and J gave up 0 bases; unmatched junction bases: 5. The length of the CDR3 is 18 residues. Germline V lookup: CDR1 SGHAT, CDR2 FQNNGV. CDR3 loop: CASSSGLAGESSYNEQFF. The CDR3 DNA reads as TGTGCCAGCAGCTCGGGACTAGCGGGGGAGAGCTCCTACAATGAGCAGTTCTTC.

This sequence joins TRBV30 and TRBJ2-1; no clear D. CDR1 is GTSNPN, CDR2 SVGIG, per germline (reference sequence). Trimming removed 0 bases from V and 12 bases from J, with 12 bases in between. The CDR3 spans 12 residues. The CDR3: CAWSVGGKRQFF. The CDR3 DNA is TGTGCCTGGAGTGTAGGTGGTAAGCGGCAGTTCTTC.

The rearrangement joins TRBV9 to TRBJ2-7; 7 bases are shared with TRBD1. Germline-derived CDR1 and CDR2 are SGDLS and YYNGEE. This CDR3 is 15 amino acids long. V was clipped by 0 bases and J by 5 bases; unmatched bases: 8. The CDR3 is CASSVAPLQGNEQYF. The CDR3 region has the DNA TGTGCCAGCAGCGTAGCCCCCTTACAGGGGAACGAGCAGTACTTC.

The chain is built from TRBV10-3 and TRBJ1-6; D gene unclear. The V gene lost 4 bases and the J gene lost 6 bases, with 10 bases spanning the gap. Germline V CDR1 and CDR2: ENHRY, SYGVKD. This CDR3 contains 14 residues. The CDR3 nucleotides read TGTGCCATCAGTGTCGGTGGGAGTAATTCACCCCTCCACTTT. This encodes CAISVGGSNSPLHF.

This CDR3 reads CASSAFGWQGAYDEQFF. The CDR3 DNA follows: TGTGCCAGCAGTGCTTTCGGATGGCAGGGGGCTTACGATGAGCAGTTCTTC. V and J are TRBV2 and TRBJ2-1; 8 positions match TRBD1. The V gene's germline CDR1 is SNHLY and CDR2 FYNNEI. The length of the CDR3 is 17 residues. V was clipped by 4 bases and J by 8 bases; unmatched bases: 16.

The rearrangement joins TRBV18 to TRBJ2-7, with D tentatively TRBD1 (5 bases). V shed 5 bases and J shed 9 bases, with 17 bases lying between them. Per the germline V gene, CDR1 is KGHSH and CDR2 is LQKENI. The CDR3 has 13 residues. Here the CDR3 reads CASSVDSYEVQYF. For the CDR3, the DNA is TGTGCCAGCTCAGTAGACAGCTACGAAGTGCAGTACTTC.

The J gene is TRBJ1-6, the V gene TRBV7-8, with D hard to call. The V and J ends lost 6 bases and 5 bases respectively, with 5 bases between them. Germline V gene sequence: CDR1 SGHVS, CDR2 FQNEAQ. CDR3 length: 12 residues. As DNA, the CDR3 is TGTGCCAGCAGTCATCATAATTCACCCCTCCACTTT. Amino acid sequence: CASSHHNSPLHF.